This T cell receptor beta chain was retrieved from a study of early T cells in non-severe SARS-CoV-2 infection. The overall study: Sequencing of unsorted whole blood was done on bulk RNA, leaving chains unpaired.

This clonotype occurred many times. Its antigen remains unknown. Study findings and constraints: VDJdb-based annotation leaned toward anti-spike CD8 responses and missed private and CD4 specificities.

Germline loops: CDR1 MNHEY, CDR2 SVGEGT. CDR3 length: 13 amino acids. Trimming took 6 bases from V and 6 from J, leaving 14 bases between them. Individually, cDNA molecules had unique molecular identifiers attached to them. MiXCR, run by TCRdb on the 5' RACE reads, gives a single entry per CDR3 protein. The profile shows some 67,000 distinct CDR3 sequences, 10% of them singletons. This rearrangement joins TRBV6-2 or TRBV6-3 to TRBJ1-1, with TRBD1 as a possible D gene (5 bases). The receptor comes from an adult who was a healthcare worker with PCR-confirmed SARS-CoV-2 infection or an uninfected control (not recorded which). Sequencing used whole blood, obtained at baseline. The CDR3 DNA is TGTGCCAGCAGACGGGACTTTAACGCTGAAGCTTTCTTT. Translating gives CASRRDFNAEAFF.